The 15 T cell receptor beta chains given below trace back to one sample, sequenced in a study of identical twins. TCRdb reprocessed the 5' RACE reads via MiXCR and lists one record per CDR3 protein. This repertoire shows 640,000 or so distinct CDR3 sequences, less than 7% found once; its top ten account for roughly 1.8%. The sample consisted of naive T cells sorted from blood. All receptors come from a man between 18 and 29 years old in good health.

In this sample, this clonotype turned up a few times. Written as DNA, the CDR3 is TGTGCCAGCAGTTCGGGACAGCGAAACAATGAGCAGTTCTTC. This codes for CASSSGQRNNEQFF. The chain joins TRBV7-8 to TRBJ2-1; 7 bases align to TRBD1. V was clipped by 6 bases and J by 5 bases; unmatched bases: 7. The CDR3 covers 14 residues. Germline-derived CDR1 and CDR2 are SGHVS and FQNEAQ.

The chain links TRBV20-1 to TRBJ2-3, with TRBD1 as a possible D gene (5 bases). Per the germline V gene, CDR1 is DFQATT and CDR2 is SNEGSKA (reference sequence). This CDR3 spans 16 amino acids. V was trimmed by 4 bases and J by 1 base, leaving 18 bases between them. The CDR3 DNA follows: TGCAGTGCTACACCCTCGGAAGGGGTGGGCACAGATACGCAGTATTTT. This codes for CSATPSEGVGTDTQYF.

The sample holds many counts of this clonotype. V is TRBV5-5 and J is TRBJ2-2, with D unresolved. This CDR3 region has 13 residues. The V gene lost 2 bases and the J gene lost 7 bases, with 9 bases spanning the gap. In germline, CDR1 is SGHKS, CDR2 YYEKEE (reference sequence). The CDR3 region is CASSLQWGGELFF. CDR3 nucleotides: TGTGCCAGCAGCTTACAGTGGGGCGGGGAGCTGTTTTTT.

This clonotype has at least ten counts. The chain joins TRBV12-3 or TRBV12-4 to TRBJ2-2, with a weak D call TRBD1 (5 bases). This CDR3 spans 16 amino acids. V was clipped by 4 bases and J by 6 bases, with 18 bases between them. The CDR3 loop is CASSSGSLGMSGELFF. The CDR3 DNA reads TGTGCCAGCAGTTCAGGGTCGCTGGGCATGTCCGGGGAGCTGTTTTTT.

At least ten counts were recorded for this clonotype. The CDR3 sequence: CSARDWTGRYNEQFF. CDR3 DNA sequence: TGCAGTGCTAGAGATTGGACAGGACGGTACAATGAGCAGTTCTTC. The chain combines TRBV20-1 with TRBJ2-1, with TRBD1 identical over 7 bases. In germline, CDR1 is DFQATT, CDR2 SNEGSKA (reference sequence). J gave up 4 bases and V 0 bases, and 6 bases lay outside the gene matches. This CDR3 comprises 15 residues.

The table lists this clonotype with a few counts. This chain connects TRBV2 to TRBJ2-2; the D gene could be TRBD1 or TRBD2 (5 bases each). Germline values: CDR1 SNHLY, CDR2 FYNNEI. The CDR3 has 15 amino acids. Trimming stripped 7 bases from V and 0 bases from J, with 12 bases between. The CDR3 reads CASTGGRANTGELFF. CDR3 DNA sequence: TGTGCCAGCACTGGAGGCAGGGCGAACACCGGGGAGCTGTTTTTT.

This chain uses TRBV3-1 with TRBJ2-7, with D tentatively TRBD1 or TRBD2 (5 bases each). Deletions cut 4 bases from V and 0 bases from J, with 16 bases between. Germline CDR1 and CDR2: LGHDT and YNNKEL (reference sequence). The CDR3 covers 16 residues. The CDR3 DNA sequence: TGTGCCAGCAGCCCTGGGGGAGCGGAGAGCTCCTACGAGCAGTACGTC. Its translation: CASSPGGAESSYEQYV.

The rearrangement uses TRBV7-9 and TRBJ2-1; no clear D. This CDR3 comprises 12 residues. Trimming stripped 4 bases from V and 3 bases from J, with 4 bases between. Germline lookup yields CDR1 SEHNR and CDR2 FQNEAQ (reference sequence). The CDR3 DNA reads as TGTGCCAGCAGCTGGGGCTACAATGAGCAGTTCTTC. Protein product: CASSWGYNEQFF.

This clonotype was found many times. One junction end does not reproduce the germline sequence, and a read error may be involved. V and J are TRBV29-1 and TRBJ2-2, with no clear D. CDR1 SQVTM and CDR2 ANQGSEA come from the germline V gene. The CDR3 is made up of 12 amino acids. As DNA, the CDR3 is TGCAGCGTTACTATGAACGCCGGGGAGCTGTTTTTT. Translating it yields CSVTMNAGELFF.

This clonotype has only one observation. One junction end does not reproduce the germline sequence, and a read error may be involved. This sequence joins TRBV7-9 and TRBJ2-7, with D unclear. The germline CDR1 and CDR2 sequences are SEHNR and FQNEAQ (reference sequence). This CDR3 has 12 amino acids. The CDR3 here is CDSSLGLDEQYF. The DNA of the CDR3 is TGTGACAGCAGCTTAGGGCTGGACGAGCAGTACTTC.

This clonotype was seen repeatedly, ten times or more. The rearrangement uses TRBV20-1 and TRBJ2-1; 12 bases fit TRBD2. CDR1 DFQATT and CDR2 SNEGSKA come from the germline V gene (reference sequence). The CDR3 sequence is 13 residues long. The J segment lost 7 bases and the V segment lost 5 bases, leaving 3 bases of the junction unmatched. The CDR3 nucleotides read TGCAGTGCTCTAGCGGGAGGGGTAAATGAGCAGTTCTTC. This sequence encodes CSALAGGVNEQFF.

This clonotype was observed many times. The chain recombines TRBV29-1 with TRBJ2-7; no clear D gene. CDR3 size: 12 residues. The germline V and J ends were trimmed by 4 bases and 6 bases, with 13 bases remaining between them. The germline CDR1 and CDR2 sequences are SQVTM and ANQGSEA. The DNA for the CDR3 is TGCAGCGTTGCCGCCAGCTCCCGCGAGCAGTACTTC. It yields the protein CSVAASSREQYF.

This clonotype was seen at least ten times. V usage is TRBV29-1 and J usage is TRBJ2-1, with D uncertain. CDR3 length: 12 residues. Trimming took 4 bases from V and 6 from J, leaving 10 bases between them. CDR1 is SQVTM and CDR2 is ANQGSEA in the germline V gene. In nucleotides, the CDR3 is TGCAGCGTTGCTACAAGGACCAATGAGCAGTTCTTC. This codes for CSVATRTNEQFF.

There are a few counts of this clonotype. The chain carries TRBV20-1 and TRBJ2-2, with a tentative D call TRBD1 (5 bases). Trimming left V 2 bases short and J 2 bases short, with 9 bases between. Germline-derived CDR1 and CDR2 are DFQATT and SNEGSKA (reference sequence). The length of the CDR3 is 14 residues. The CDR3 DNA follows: TGCAGTGCTAGACGCGGACATAACACCGGGGAGCTGTTTTTT. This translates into CSARRGHNTGELFF.

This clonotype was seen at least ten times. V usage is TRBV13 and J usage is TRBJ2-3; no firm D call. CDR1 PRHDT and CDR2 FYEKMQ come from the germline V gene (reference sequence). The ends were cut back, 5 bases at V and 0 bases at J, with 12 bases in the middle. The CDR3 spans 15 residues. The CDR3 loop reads CASSPRSSSTDTQYF. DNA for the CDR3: TGTGCCAGCAGCCCCCGATCCTCGAGCACAGATACGCAGTATTTT.